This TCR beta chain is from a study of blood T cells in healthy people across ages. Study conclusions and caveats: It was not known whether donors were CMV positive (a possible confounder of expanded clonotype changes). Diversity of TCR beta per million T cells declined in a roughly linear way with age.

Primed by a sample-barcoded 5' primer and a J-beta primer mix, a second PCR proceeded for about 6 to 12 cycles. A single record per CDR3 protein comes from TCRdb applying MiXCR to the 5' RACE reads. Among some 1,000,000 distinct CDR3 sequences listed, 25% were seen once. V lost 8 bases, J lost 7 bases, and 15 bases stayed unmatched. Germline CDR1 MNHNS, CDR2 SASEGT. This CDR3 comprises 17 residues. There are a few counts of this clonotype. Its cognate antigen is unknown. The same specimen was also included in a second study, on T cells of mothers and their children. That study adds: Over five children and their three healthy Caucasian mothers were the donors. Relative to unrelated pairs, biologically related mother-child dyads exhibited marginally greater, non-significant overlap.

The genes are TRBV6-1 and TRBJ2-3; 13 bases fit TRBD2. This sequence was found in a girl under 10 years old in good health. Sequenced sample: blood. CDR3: CASEDSGTSGKGYTQYF. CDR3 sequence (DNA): TGTGCCAGCGAAGACTCAGGGACTAGCGGGAAGGGGTATACGCAGTATTTT.